Listed below are T cell receptor beta chains from one sample, sequenced in a study of shared clonotypes between healthy human individuals. The method was immunoSEQ multiplex PCR; TCRdb's version includes in-frame clones alone and lacks a portion of them. The profile shows about 700,000 clones, about 91% of them singletons. The specimen sequenced was naive CD8+ T cells sorted from blood. Every receptor here comes from a man aged 25 to 40 in good health. Both conserved end residues are part of each CDR3. D genes are given only for firm matches. Only part of the rows carry a size: once, few, many, or a class if the clone is expanded.

v_call	clone_size	d_call	j_call	cdr3_aa	cdr3_nt
TRBV18	.	.	TRBJ2-1	CASSPMASDGVEQFF	TGTGCCAGCTCACCAATGGCTAGCGATGGAGTTGAGCAGTTCTTC
TRBV6-5	.	.	TRBJ2-7	CASSYSSGSYEQYF	TGTGCCAGCAGTTACTCGTCAGGGAGCTACGAGCAGTACTTC
TRBV6-1	few	.	TRBJ1-5	CATRSQGIQPQHF	TGTGCCACGAGATCACAGGGAATTCAGCCCCAGCATTTT
TRBV7-2	.	.	TRBJ2-7	CASSLTEQYF	TGTGCCAGCAGCTTAACCGAGCAGTACTTC
TRBV5-1	.	.	TRBJ2-3	CASSPRESRTDTQYF	TGCGCCAGCAGTCCTAGGGAGTCCCGCACAGATACGCAGTATTTT
TRBV28	.	.	TRBJ1-4	CASSLLALGEKLFF	TGTGCCAGCAGTTTATTGGCCCTTGGTGAAAAACTGTTTTTT
TRBV28	.	TRBD1	TRBJ2-7	CASGSHQDRATYEQYF	TGTGCCAGCGGTTCGCACCAGGACAGGGCGACCTACGAGCAGTACTTC
TRBV6-5	once	TRBD2	TRBJ2-1	CASSYLSGSGFNEQFF	TGTGCCAGCAGTTACCTTAGCGGGAGTGGCTTCAATGAGCAGTTCTTC
TRBV27	.	.	TRBJ2-3	CASSLSGSSTDTQYF	TGTGCCAGCAGTTTAAGCGGATCTAGCACAGATACGCAGTATTTT
TRBV9	.	.	TRBJ1-2	CASSSRNGYTF	TGTGCCAGCAGCAGCAGGAATGGCTACACCTTC
TRBV7-6	.	.	TRBJ2-7	CASSSSGPLHEQYF	TGTGCCAGCAGCTCAAGCGGACCTCTCCACGAGCAGTACTTC
TRBV2	.	.	TRBJ2-2	CASMVGAGELFF	TGTGCCAGCATGGTAGGGGCCGGGGAGCTGTTTTTT
TRBV27	.	.	TRBJ2-7	CASRQGGLTEQYF	TGTGCCAGCCGCCAGGGAGGTTTAACCGAGCAGTACTTC
TRBV7-3	.	.	TRBJ2-6	CASSLGVSGANVLTF	TGTGCCAGCAGCCTGGGAGTCTCTGGGGCCAACGTCCTGACTTTC
TRBV21-1	.	.	TRBJ2-7	CASSKVAREGTQQYF	TGTGCCAGCAGCAAAGTAGCGAGGGAGGGAACTCAGCAGTACTTC
TRBV5-4	.	.	TRBJ2-1	CASSLAASYNEQFF	TGTGCCAGCAGCTTGGCAGCTAGTTACAATGAGCAGTTCTTC
TRBV9	.	TRBD1	TRBJ2-6	CASRGTVASGANVLTF	TGTGCCAGCAGGGGGACAGTTGCCTCTGGGGCCAACGTCCTGACTTTC